This T cell receptor (beta chain) is from a study of metastatic and nonmetastatic thyroid tumors (dated by TCRdb to 2020 to 2021). Some background on the complete study: For patients with malignant and with benign thyroid disease, the researchers compared repertoires between peripheral blood samples and tumor or nodule tissue samples. Summary of the overall study and its limitations: In both blood and tumor samples, TCR beta diversity was reported to be significantly higher in malignant tumors than in benign nodules.

Library generation was performed with PCR. The sequencer was an Illumina HiSeq 4000. High-throughput sequencing was used to profile the TCR beta-chain CDR3 region of every patient. Concerning the study's data processing: Drawing on CDR3 differences between clinicopathological groups, the researchers built a classifier meant to tell apart patients with distant-metastatic papillary thyroid cancer. Repertoire diversity was assessed with the Shannon index, and tumor-blood repertoire similarity with the Morisita-Horn index. The public reads were run again by TCRdb, first through fastp at Q25 and then through MiXCR, and only productive beta chains were kept. These V and J calls originate from TCRdb's pipeline instead of the authors' own analysis. For this sample there are 25,000 to 35,000 clones; roughly 17% appear just once. Around 4.4% of the sample comes from the top ten. Including the terminal cysteine and phenylalanine, the CDR3 comprises 17 residues. The kept DNA is CDR3 alone, 51 bases in frame from the first base. According to the germline V gene, CDR1 reads MNHNS and CDR2 reads SASEGT. V loses 5 bases at its end and J loses 0 bases; junction bases beyond the gene matches: 9.

None of the patients had been given any treatment before thyroid surgery. Using T-cell receptor beta sequencing, the study looked back at clinical samples from patients collected from about 2011 to 2019. In this sample, this clone turned up many times. The clone's antigen remains unknown. Per-base qualities were not stored, and no clone one base away is much larger. The rearrangement joined TRBV6-1 to TRBJ2-5; 10 bases in between match TRBD1. The source of this sequence is a female donor with papillary thyroid cancer or a benign thyroid nodule (not recorded which). Some clones in this sample may be carry-over from other donors' samples. The material sequenced was blood. CDR3 sequence: CASSNRDRGRYQETQYF. At the DNA level, the sequence is TGTGCCAGCAGTAACCGGGACAGGGGAAGGTACCAAGAGACCCAGTACTTC.